Below, one TCR beta chain is given with its context. These data belong to a study of blood T cell repertoires in COVID-19. For the study at large: Sites across the United States, Italy and Spain contributed samples from acute and convalescent COVID-19.

The age range of participants was 18 to 89 years, with residence in about 25 US areas. The study assigned cohorts using participant-reported clinical history. This CDR3 is 16 amino acids long. V lost 0 bases and J lost 0; bases outside the gene matches: 4. The germline gives CDR1 SGDLS, CDR2 YYNGEE. Per the study methods: The authors estimated nucleated cell counts from reference gene primer amplification. Sequencing used immunoSEQ multiplex PCR; TCRdb keeps in-frame clones, though not all of them. That table is the source of V, J and clone size, and D and trimming were worked out from the DNA. The sample records fewer than 300,000 clones, roughly 88% being singletons.

The receptor comes from a woman between 40 and 55 years old with acute COVID-19. The J gene is TRBJ2-3, the V gene TRBV9; 7 bases line up with TRBD2. Sequencing was carried out using PBMCs or T cells enriched from blood (not recorded which). The CDR3 loop is CASSVEWTRSTDTQYF. CDR3 DNA sequence: TGTGCCAGCAGCGTAGAGTGGACTAGGAGCACAGATACGCAGTATTTT.